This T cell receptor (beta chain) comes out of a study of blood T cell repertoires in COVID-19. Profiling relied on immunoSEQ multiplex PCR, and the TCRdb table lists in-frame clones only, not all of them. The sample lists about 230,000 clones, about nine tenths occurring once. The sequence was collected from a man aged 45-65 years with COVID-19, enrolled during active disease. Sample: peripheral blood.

CDR3 nucleotides: TGTGCCAGCAGATATATACAGGGGAACACTGAAGCTTTCTTT. Its translation is CASRYIQGNTEAFF. This chain links TRBV7-9 with TRBJ1-1; maybe TRBD1 (6 bases). The CDR3 extends over 14 amino acids. With 6 bases removed from V and 1 base from J, the gap between germline ends came to 12 bases. CDR1 is SEHNR and CDR2 is FQNEAQ in the germline V gene (reference sequence).